The TCR beta chain under discussion was sequenced for a study of blood T cells in healthy people across ages. Points from the study as a whole: Older age went with lower TCR beta diversity per million T cells, in a roughly linear way.

Deletions cut 5 bases from V and 2 bases from J, with 13 bases between. The CDR3 has 14 residues. Germline assignment: CDR1 PRHDT and CDR2 FYEKMQ (reference sequence). As regards this clonotype: Its cognate antigen is unknown.

Through a sample-barcoded 5' primer and a J-beta primer mix, a second PCR was run for roughly 6 to 11 cycles. TCRdb fed the 5' RACE reads into MiXCR, producing one record per CDR3 protein. The data show around 1,800,000 distinct CDR3 sequences, with roughly two fifths seen just once and approximately 22% held by the top ten. The source material was blood. The V call is TRBV13, the J call TRBJ2-7; D may match TRBD1 or TRBD2 (7 bases each). This receptor was identified in a human donor in good health. The CDR3 is CASSGRGPAYEQYF. The CDR3 bases are TGTGCCAGCAGCGGGAGGGGGCCCGCCTACGAGCAGTACTTC.